This TCR beta chain is from a study of neurological immune-mediated disorders. Regarding time point: longitudinal time-point 3. Germline CDR1 SGHRS, CDR2 YFSETQ. V dropped 2 bases and J dropped 4; count of bases not matched to a gene: 7. The CDR3 is made up of 16 amino acids. TCRdb re-analysed the 5' RACE reads in MiXCR, keeping a single row per CDR3 protein. The sample carries roughly 53,000 distinct CDR3 sequences, roughly 8.4% recorded once. This clonotype was seen only a few times. The target antigen is unknown. General study points: The most TCR clonal expansion was seen in HTLV-1-associated myelopathy, and the least was seen in multiple sclerosis, which fell below healthy controls.

Sequencing used PBMCs. The genes are TRBV5-1 and TRBJ2-3, with 10 positions matching TRBD2. This clonotype was sampled from a woman between 40 and 55 years old in good health. The CDR3 DNA follows: TGCGCCAGCAGCTTCCTAGCGGGAGAGGGATCAGATACGCAGTATTTT. Translation gives CASSFLAGEGSDTQYF.